This T cell receptor beta chain was found in a study of blood T cell repertoires in COVID-19. Study as a whole: Whether acute or convalescent, the COVID-19 samples came from the United States, Italy and Spain. The cDNA or gDNA used as material had been derived from T cells, B-cell-depleted T cells, or PBMCs.

Germline values: CDR1 KGHSH, CDR2 LQKENI. The V and J ends lost 3 bases and 6 bases, in that order; junction bases with no gene match: 13. The CDR3 loop spans 19 amino acids. In the original processing: Estimation of nucleated cell counts relied on the amplification of reference gene primers. Clones were sequenced by immunoSEQ multiplex PCR, and TCRdb holds only the in-frame ones, with some missing. The D gene and trimming were derived from the DNA, and the V and J assignments and clone size from that table. The table records some 89,000 clones, 81% of them present only once. Specimen: peripheral blood. The V and J genes are TRBV18 and TRBJ1-6; 11 bases line up with TRBD1. The sequence came from a man in his sixties with acute or convalescent COVID-19. CDR3 protein: CASSPLSTTGTGGNSPLHF. The CDR3, as DNA: TGTGCCAGCTCACCGCTTTCTACTACCGGGACAGGGGGTAATTCACCCCTCCACTTT.